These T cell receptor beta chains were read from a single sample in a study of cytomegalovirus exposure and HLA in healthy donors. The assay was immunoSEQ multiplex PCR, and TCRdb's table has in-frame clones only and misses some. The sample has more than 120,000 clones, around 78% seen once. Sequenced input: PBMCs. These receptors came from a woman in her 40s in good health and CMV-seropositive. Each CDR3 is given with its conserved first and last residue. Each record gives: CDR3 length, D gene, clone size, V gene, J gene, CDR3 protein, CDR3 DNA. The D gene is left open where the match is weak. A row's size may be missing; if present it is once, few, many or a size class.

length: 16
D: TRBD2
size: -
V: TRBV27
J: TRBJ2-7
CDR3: CASSPIGEGHKGEQYF
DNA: TGTGCCAGCAGTCCTATCGGGGAGGGCCATAAAGGGGAGCAGTACTTC

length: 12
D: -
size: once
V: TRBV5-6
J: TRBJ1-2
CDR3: CASHTGTYGYTF
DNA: TGTGCCAGCCATACAGGGACCTATGGCTACACCTTC

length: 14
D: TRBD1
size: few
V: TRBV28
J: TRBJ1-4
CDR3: CASRVGTGDEKLFF
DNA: TGTGCCAGCAGGGTCGGGACAGGGGATGAAAAACTGTTTTTT

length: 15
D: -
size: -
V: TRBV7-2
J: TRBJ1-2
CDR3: CASSPDSEENYGYTF
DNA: TGTGCCAGCAGCCCTGACTCCGAAGAGAACTATGGCTACACCTTC

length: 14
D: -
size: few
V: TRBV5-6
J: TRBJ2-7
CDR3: CASSLYGSSYEQYF
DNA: TGTGCCAGCAGCTTGTATGGCAGCTCCTACGAGCAGTACTTC

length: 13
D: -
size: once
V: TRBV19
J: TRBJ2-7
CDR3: CASSIIQGYEQYF
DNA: TGTGCCAGTAGTATAATTCAGGGCTACGAGCAGTACTTC

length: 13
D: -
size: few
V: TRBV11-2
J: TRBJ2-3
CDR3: CASSLAGPDTQYF
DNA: TGTGCCAGCAGCTTAGCAGGGCCGGATACGCAGTATTTT

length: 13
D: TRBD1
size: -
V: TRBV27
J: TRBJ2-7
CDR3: CASRGTGTYEQYF
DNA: TGTGCCAGCAGGGGGACAGGAACCTACGAGCAGTACTTC

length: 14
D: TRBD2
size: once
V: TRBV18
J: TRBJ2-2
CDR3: CASSGRVDTGELFF
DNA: TGTGCCAGCTCAGGGAGGGTCGACACCGGGGAGCTGTTTTTT

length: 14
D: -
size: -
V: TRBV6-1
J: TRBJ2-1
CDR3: CASLGSRADNEQFF
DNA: TGTGCCAGCCTGGGGTCTCGAGCGGACAATGAGCAGTTCTTC

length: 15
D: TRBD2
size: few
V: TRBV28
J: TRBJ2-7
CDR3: CASSRGTSGSYEQYF
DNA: TGTGCCAGCAGCCGGGGGACTAGCGGGAGCTACGAGCAGTACTTC

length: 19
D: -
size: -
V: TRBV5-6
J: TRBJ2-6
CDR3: CASSPSPGLAKGGANVLTF
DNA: TGTGCCAGCAGCCCCTCCCCCGGACTCGCCAAGGGTGGGGCCAACGTCCTGACTTTC

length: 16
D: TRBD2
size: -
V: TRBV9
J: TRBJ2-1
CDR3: CASSVGGLAGINEQFF
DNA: TGTGCCAGCAGCGTAGGGGGACTAGCGGGAATCAATGAGCAGTTCTTC

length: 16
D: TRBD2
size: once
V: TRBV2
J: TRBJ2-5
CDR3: CASSGIGAGGEETQYF
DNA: TGTGCCAGCAGTGGAATTGGAGCGGGAGGGGAAGAGACCCAGTACTTC

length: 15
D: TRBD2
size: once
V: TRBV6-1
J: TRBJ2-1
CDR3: CASRRGGGQYNEQFF
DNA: TGTGCCAGCAGGCGGGGGGGCGGACAATACAATGAGCAGTTCTTC

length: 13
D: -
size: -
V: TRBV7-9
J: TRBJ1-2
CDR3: CASSLQGPYGYTF
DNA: TGTGCCAGCAGCTTACAGGGGCCCTATGGCTACACCTTC

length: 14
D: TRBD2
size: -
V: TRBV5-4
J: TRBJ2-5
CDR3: CASSFWSSGETQYF
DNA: TGTGCCAGCAGCTTTTGGTCTAGCGGGGAGACCCAGTACTTC

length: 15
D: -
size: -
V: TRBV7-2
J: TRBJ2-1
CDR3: CASSYGGNSYNEQFF
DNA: TGTGCCAGCAGCTATGGCGGGAACTCCTACAATGAGCAGTTCTTC

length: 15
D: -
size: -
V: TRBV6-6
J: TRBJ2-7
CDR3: CASRTPQQGSYEQYF
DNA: TGTGCCAGCAGAACCCCCCAACAGGGTAGTTACGAGCAGTACTTC

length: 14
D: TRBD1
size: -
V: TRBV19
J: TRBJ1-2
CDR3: CASSSRGQGYGYTF
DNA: TGTGCCAGTAGTTCCCGTGGACAGGGCTATGGCTACACCTTC

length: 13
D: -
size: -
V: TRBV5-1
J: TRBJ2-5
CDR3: CASSLGQQETQYF
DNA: TGCGCCAGCAGCTTGGGACAGCAAGAGACCCAGTACTTC

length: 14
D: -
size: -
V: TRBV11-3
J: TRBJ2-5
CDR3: CASSITLHEKTQYF
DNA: TGTGCCAGCAGCATTACCCTCCACGAGAAGACCCAGTACTTC

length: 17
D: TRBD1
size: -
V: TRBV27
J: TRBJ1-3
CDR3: CASSQLRGTGGLDTIYF
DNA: TGTGCCAGCAGTCAGCTACGGGGGACAGGGGGCTTAGACACCATATATTTT

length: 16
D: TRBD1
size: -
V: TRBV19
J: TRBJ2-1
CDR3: CASSKGQGAGIDEQFF
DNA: TGTGCCAGTAGTAAGGGACAGGGGGCGGGAATCGATGAGCAGTTCTTC

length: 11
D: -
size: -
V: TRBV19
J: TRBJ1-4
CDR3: CASTRNEKLFF
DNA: TGTGCCAGTACCAGGAATGAAAAACTGTTTTTT

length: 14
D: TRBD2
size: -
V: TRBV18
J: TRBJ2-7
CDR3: CASSGGTRSYEQYF
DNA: TGTGCCAGCTCAGGCGGGACTAGATCCTACGAGCAGTACTTC

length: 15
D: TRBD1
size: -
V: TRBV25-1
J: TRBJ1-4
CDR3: CASSEGQGVNEKLFF
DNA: TGTGCCAGCAGTGAAGGACAGGGGGTAAATGAAAAACTGTTTTTT

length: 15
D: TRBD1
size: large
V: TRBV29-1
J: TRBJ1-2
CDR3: CSVEDGTGGDDGYTF
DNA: TGCAGCGTTGAAGATGGAACAGGGGGCGATGATGGCTACACCTTC

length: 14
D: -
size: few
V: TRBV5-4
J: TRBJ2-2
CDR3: CASTDRSNIGELFF
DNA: TGTGCCAGCACAGACAGGTCGAACATCGGGGAGCTGTTTTTT

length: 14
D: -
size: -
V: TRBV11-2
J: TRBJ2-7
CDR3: CASSLDRGFYEQYF
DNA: TGTGCCAGCAGCTTAGATCGGGGTTTCTACGAGCAGTACTTC